This paragraph reports one T cell receptor (beta chain). Its antigen is unidentified. Each donor's blood draw was 8.5 to 10 milliliters of peripheral blood. Primed by a sample-barcoded 5' primer and a J-beta primer mix, a second PCR proceeded for roughly 7 to 12 cycles. Template switching added a 12-random-nucleotide identifier to every cDNA molecule. TCRdb analysed the 5' RACE reads with MiXCR anew, one entry per CDR3 protein. The sample shows over a million distinct CDR3 sequences, roughly 45% of them seen only once. This entry belongs to a study of blood T cells in healthy people across ages. Overall study results and limits: With unsorted PBMCs, a conclusive comparison of naive versus antigen-experienced cells was not possible.

The CDR3 is 15 residues long. Trimming left V 6 bases short and J 3 bases short, with 16 bases between. The sequenced sample consisted of blood. This clonotype was sampled from a woman younger than 35 in good health. The chain is built from TRBV12-3 or TRBV12-4 and TRBJ2-3; a weak D match, TRBD1 (6 bases). CDR3 sequence (DNA): TGTGCCAGCAGATCTTTTAAGGGGGTAACAGATACGCAGTATTTT. Protein: CASRSFKGVTDTQYF.